Following are 21 T cell receptor beta chains from one sample sequenced in a study of blood T cell repertoires in COVID-19. The repertoire was sequenced with immunoSEQ multiplex PCR; TCRdb's copy has only in-frame clones and lacks some. The sample includes fewer than 100,000 clones, around nine tenths seen only once; the top ten take 4.5% to 6%. Sequenced sample: peripheral blood. The origin of the receptors is a woman aged 80 or over with acute or convalescent COVID-19.

The chain employs TRBV5-1 and TRBJ1-2; no definite D call. The CDR3 has 17 residues. The V gene's germline CDR1 is SGHRS and CDR2 YFSETQ. The germline V and J ends were trimmed by 0 bases and 1 base, with 16 bases remaining between them. The CDR3 nucleotides read TGCGCCAGCAGCTTGGTAGCCTCCGAACTGCGTAACTATGGCTACACCTTC. Amino acids: CASSLVASELRNYGYTF.

The gene calls are TRBV18 and TRBJ1-4; D is uncertain. Germline V lookup: CDR1 KGHSH, CDR2 LQKENI. CDR3 length: 16 residues. Trimming took off 5 bases at V and 2 bases at J, with 15 bases between the two ends. The CDR3 coding sequence is TGTGCCAGCTCATCCTCTAGGCTGGGTACTAATGAAAAACTGTTTTTT. This encodes CASSSSRLGTNEKLFF.

The chain has TRBV5-1 and TRBJ2-1; 9 nucleotides agree with TRBD1. CDR3 length: 15 amino acids. Looked up from germline, CDR1 is SGHRS and CDR2 is YFSETQ. The V and J ends lost 0 bases and 7 bases, in that order; junction bases with no gene match: 5. The CDR3 is CASSLGDRVRNEQFF. DNA for the CDR3: TGCGCCAGCAGCTTGGGGGACAGGGTACGTAATGAGCAGTTCTTC.

This chain joins TRBV5-6 and TRBJ2-5; 9 bases are shared with TRBD2. Germline V gene sequence: CDR1 SGHDT, CDR2 YYEEEE. Trimming cost V 2 bases and J 2 bases; bases outside gene matches: 7. CDR3 length: 16 amino acids. CDR3 in amino acids: CASSLTSGSSQETQYF. DNA for the CDR3: TGTGCCAGCAGCTTAACTAGCGGGTCATCGCAAGAGACCCAGTACTTC.

The chain uses TRBV14 and TRBJ1-2, with TRBD1 as a possible D gene (5 bases). CDR1 is SGHDN, CDR2 FVKESK, per germline. V was cut by 2 bases and J by 2 bases, with 15 bases left in between. This CDR3 region has 16 residues. CDR3 region: CASSQQGAARNYGYTF. In DNA, the CDR3 is TGTGCCAGCAGCCAACAAGGGGCCGCCCGAAACTATGGCTACACCTTC. Supplemented by reference TRBV14 and TRBJ1-2, the full variable domain reads EAGVTQFPSHSVIEKGQTVTLRCDPISGHDNLYWYRRVMGKEIKFLLHFVKESKQDESGMPNNRFLAERTGGTYSTLKVQPAELEDSGVYFCASSQQGAARNYGYTFGSGTRLTVV.

The chain employs TRBV29-1 and TRBJ1-4; maybe TRBD1 (5 bases). Trimming took 5 bases from V and 5 from J, leaving 12 bases between them. The CDR3 loop spans 13 amino acids. Germline-derived CDR1 and CDR2 are SQVTM and ANQGSEA. CDR3 in amino acids: CSVSGTANEKLFF. The CDR3 nucleotides read TGCAGCGTTTCCGGGACTGCAAATGAAAAACTGTTTTTT.

The chain recombines TRBV4-1 with TRBJ2-1; 9 bases match TRBD2. Unmatched junction bases numbered 9, after V lost 4 bases and J lost 5 bases. The CDR3 sequence is 16 residues long. The V gene's germline CDR1 is MGHRA and CDR2 YSYEKL. DNA of the CDR3: TGCGCCAGCAGCCGGGGGCGCCTAGCGGGGAACAATGAGCAGTTCTTC. Translating it yields CASSRGRLAGNNEQFF.

The genes are TRBV9 and TRBJ2-3, with TRBD2 matching over 7 bases. The CDR3 extends over 15 amino acids. Germline V gene data show CDR1 as SGDLS and CDR2 as YYNGEE. V was clipped by 7 bases and J by 0 bases; unmatched bases: 8. CDR3 residues: CASGEGYSSTDTQYF. In DNA, the CDR3 is TGTGCCAGCGGGGAGGGTTACAGTAGCACAGATACGCAGTATTTT.

In nucleotides, the CDR3 is TGTGCCAGCAGCTCCCTAGGGGGTAGCAATGAGCAGTTCTTC. It encodes CASSSLGGSNEQFF. The J gene is TRBJ2-1, the V gene TRBV5-4; tentatively, D is TRBD1 (6 bases). The CDR3 loop spans 14 amino acids. Germline CDR1 is SGHNT and CDR2 is YYREEE (reference sequence). V lost 3 bases, J lost 6 bases, and 13 bases lay in between. The full variable domain, rest sourced from reference TRBV5-4 and TRBJ2-1, is ETGVTQSPTHLIKTRGQQVTLRCSSQSGHNTVSWYQQALGQGPQFIFQYYREEENGRGNFPPRFSGLQFPNYSSELNVNALELDDSALYLCASSSLGGSNEQFFGPGTRLTVL.

V is TRBV20-1 and J is TRBJ2-7; TRBD1 is a possible D gene (5 bases). The V end was cut by 6 bases, the J end by 1 base, with 10 bases between. The CDR3 runs 12 residues. Looked up from germline, CDR1 is DFQATT and CDR2 is SNEGSKA (reference sequence). The CDR3 region has the DNA TGCAGTGCAAGTCAGGGATCCTACGAGCAGTACTTC. Residues: CSASQGSYEQYF.

The rearrangement uses TRBV7-6 and TRBJ1-3; 7 bases line up with TRBD1. Unmatched junction bases numbered 7, after V lost 5 bases and J lost 0 bases. This CDR3 has 16 amino acids. Germline assignment: CDR1 SGHVS and CDR2 FNYEAQ. The CDR3 loop is CASSRGTENSGNTIYF. CDR3 coding DNA: TGTGCCAGCAGCAGGGGGACAGAAAACTCTGGAAACACCATATATTTT.

Only a few counts were recorded for this clone. This chain joins TRBV28 and TRBJ2-1, with 14 bases identical to TRBD2. Losses at the gene ends were 8 bases for V and 8 bases for J; bases not matched to a gene: 8. From germline, CDR1 is MDHEN and CDR2 SYDVKM. This CDR3 spans 15 amino acids. The CDR3 region is CASGKTSGRAHEQFF. Written as DNA, the CDR3 is TGTGCCAGCGGGAAGACTAGCGGGAGGGCCCATGAGCAGTTCTTC.

The chain uses TRBV7-9 and TRBJ1-4; no reliable D call. This CDR3 region has 18 residues. V shed 5 bases and J shed 10 bases, with 29 bases lying between them. The germline V gene has CDR1 SEHNR and CDR2 FQNEAQ (reference sequence). The CDR3 region is CASSPPGTVQLPLVKLFF. The CDR3, as DNA: TGTGCCAGCAGCCCCCCTGGTACCGTACAATTGCCGCTAGTAAAACTGTTTTTT. Full variable domain (rest looked up from reference TRBV7-9 and TRBJ1-4): DTGVSQNPRHKITKRGQNVTFRCDPISEHNRLYWYRQTLGQGPEFLTYFQNEAQLEKSRLLSDRFSAERPKGSFSTLEIQRTEQGDSAMYLCASSPPGTVQLPLVKLFFGSGTQLSVL.

This chain joins TRBV12-3 or TRBV12-4 and TRBJ1-1; D possibly corresponds to TRBD1 (5 bases). V was trimmed by 5 bases and J by 0 bases, leaving 7 bases between them. The CDR3 contains 13 residues. The CDR3 DNA sequence: TGTGCCAGCAGTCAACAGGTGAACACTGAAGCTTTCTTT. Its translation: CASSQQVNTEAFF.

J is TRBJ2-1 and V is TRBV12-1; the table names TRBD2, a call not compared with the DNA. TRBV12-1 is designated a pseudogene. This CDR3 has 16 amino acids. CDR3 amino acids: CASSLGLAGGPGEQFF. The CDR3 nucleotides read TGTGCCAGCAGCCTGGGACTAGCGGGAGGGCCAGGTGAGCAGTTCTTC.

The chain uses TRBV7-6 and TRBJ2-2, with D possibly matching TRBD2 (6 bases). The germline V gene has CDR1 SGHVS and CDR2 FNYEAQ. With 5 bases removed from V and 4 bases from J, the gap between germline ends came to 11 bases. CDR3 length: 14 residues. The CDR3 spells CASSLLGGTGELFF. Written as DNA, the CDR3 is TGTGCCAGCAGCCTCCTGGGGGGCACCGGGGAGCTGTTTTTT.

The J gene is TRBJ2-4, the V gene TRBV5-8, with D possibly matching TRBD2 (5 bases). CDR1 and CDR2 from the germline V gene are SGHTS and YDEGEE. The CDR3 loop spans 15 amino acids. V shed 1 base and J shed 8 bases, with 16 bases lying between them. CDR3 loop: CASSLRDSGLYIQYF. The CDR3 DNA is TGTGCCAGCAGCTTGAGAGACTCGGGATTATACATTCAGTACTTC.

The chain uses TRBV25-1 and TRBJ1-4; 12 bases match TRBD1. The trim removed 6 bases at V and 7 bases at J, leaving 9 bases unmatched. Germline lookup yields CDR1 MGHDK and CDR2 SYGVNS. There are 16 residues in the CDR3. CDR3 sequence: CASRPGQGAGGEKLFF. The CDR3 DNA is TGTGCCAGCAGACCGGGACAGGGGGCCGGGGGTGAAAAACTGTTTTTT.

V is TRBV30 and J is TRBJ2-5, with 8 bases matching TRBD2. V dropped 0 bases and J dropped 4; count of bases not matched to a gene: 7. From germline, CDR1 is GTSNPN and CDR2 SVGIG (reference sequence). CDR3 length equals 15 residues. CDR3 nucleotides: TGTGCCTGGAGTGTACGGGGGGGCACGTCAGAGACCCAGTACTTC. Translation gives CAWSVRGGTSETQYF.

This chain connects TRBV12-3 or TRBV12-4 to TRBJ2-1, with 9 bases matching TRBD1. Trimming cost V 6 bases and J 7 bases; bases outside gene matches: 4. This CDR3 spans 13 amino acids. The CDR3 reads CASSKGQGNEQFF. The CDR3 DNA reads as TGTGCCAGCAGCAAGGGACAGGGAAATGAGCAGTTCTTC.

This clone was detected a few times. This chain links TRBV6-5 with TRBJ1-2; a possible D gene is TRBD1 (5 bases). Trimming removed 7 bases at V and 0 bases at J, with 15 bases between. CDR3 length equals 15 residues. Germline-derived CDR1 and CDR2 are MNHEY and SVGAGI. CDR3: CASTLGGAANYGYTF. Written as DNA, the CDR3 is TGTGCCAGCACCCTGGGAGGGGCCGCTAACTATGGCTACACCTTC.